A selection of T cell receptor beta chains follows, all from one sample in a study of T cell responses to AZD1222 COVID-19 vaccine. Repertoires were generated with immunoSEQ multiplex PCR, while TCRdb's copy carries only in-frame clones and drops some. The data contain 150,000 to 180,000 clones, around 90% of them singletons. Material: peripheral blood, obtained on day 0 of AZD1222 vaccination. Every receptor here comes from an adult in good health. CDR3s include the opening cysteine and the closing phenylalanine or tryptophan. A D gene is named only where the DNA matches it firmly. Rows give clone size only sometimes, using once, few, many, or a class for an expanded clone.

V: TRBV11-2; J: TRBJ2-2; D: NA; size: NA; CDR3: CASSLEAGGLTGELFF; DNA: TGTGCCAGCAGCTTAGAAGCAGGGGGACTAACCGGGGAGCTGTTTTTT
V: TRBV7-2; J: TRBJ2-3; D: NA; size: NA; CDR3: CASSLAGQDTQYF; DNA: TGTGCCAGCAGCTTAGCGGGTCAGGATACGCAGTATTTT
V: TRBV18; J: TRBJ1-2; D: NA; size: NA; CDR3: CASSTDSQAYGYTF; DNA: TGTGCCAGCTCCACGGACAGCCAAGCCTATGGCTACACCTTC
V: TRBV7-2; J: TRBJ2-1; D: NA; size: NA; CDR3: CASSLASGLNNNEQFF; DNA: TGTGCCAGCAGCTTAGCTTCCGGCCTCAATAACAATGAGCAGTTCTTC
V: TRBV7-9; J: TRBJ1-6; D: NA; size: NA; CDR3: CASSYSGGYNSPLHF; DNA: TGTGCCAGCAGCTACTCCGGGGGATATAATTCACCCCTCCACTTT
V: TRBV15; J: TRBJ2-7; D: TRBD2; size: NA; CDR3: CATSIGLAGGLNEQYF; DNA: TGTGCCACCAGCATCGGACTAGCGGGGGGCCTGAACGAGCAGTACTTC
V: TRBV15; J: TRBJ1-5; D: TRBD1; size: NA; CDR3: CATSSMTGVNQPQHF; DNA: TGTGCCACCAGCAGTATGACAGGGGTCAATCAGCCCCAGCATTTT
V: TRBV9; J: TRBJ1-6; D: NA; size: NA; CDR3: CASGRGDSPLHF; DNA: TGTGCCAGCGGCCGGGGGGATTCACCCCTCCACTTT
V: TRBV7-8; J: TRBJ2-7; D: TRBD1; size: NA; CDR3: CASSLDGTVYEQYF; DNA: TGTGCCAGCAGCTTAGACGGGACAGTCTACGAGCAGTACTTC
V: TRBV6-5; J: TRBJ1-1; D: NA; size: once; CDR3: CASSYTGIGTEAFF; DNA: TGTGCCAGCAGTTATACAGGGATTGGGACTGAAGCTTTCTTT
V: TRBV7-9; J: TRBJ2-7; D: TRBD1; size: NA; CDR3: CASSTPGQPYEQYF; DNA: TGTGCCAGCAGCACTCCGGGACAGCCCTACGAGCAGTACTTC
V: TRBV4-1; J: TRBJ2-7; D: NA; size: once; CDR3: CASSQDPIYEQYF; DNA: TGCGCCAGCAGCCAAGACCCAATCTACGAGCAGTACTTC
V: TRBV28; J: TRBJ1-6; D: NA; size: NA; CDR3: CASSPTGSIGSPLHF; DNA: TGTGCCAGCAGTCCCACCGGGTCCATAGGTTCACCCCTCCACTTT
V: TRBV5-1; J: TRBJ1-4; D: NA; size: NA; CDR3: CASSGGTNEKLFF; DNA: TGCGCCAGCTCAGGCGGTACTAATGAAAAACTGTTTTTT
V: TRBV19; J: TRBJ2-2; D: TRBD2; size: NA; CDR3: CASHPYSGGATGELFF; DNA: TGTGCCAGCCATCCTTACAGCGGGGGGGCCACCGGGGAGCTGTTTTTT
V: TRBV9; J: TRBJ2-1; D: NA; size: NA; CDR3: CASSVGKSNEQFF; DNA: TGTGCCAGCAGCGTAGGCAAGAGCAATGAGCAGTTCTTC
V: TRBV20-1; J: TRBJ2-7; D: NA; size: NA; CDR3: CSASGRGSSYEQYF; DNA: TGCAGTGCTAGTGGGAGGGGGAGCTCCTACGAGCAGTACTTC
V: TRBV18; J: TRBJ2-1; D: NA; size: NA; CDR3: CASSPYRDNEQFF; DNA: TGTGCCAGCTCACCATACAGGGACAATGAGCAGTTCTTC
V: TRBV6-2/TRBV6-3; J: TRBJ2-7; D: NA; size: NA; CDR3: CASSYSTLSYEQYF; DNA: TGTGCCAGCAGTTACTCAACGCTGTCCTACGAGCAGTACTTC
V: TRBV7-6; J: TRBJ1-2; D: TRBD1; size: NA; CDR3: CASSAGGQGYTF; DNA: TGTGCCAGCAGTGCAGGGGGTCAGGGCTACACCTTC
V: TRBV4-2; J: TRBJ2-5; D: NA; size: NA; CDR3: CASSQDVGAQYF; DNA: TGTGCCAGCAGCCAAGATGTAGGGGCCCAGTACTTC
V: TRBV7-8; J: TRBJ1-4; D: NA; size: NA; CDR3: CASRRGTGTRLEKLFF; DNA: TGTGCCAGCAGGCGAGGCACAGGGACGCGGCTTGAAAAACTGTTTTTT
V: TRBV4-3; J: TRBJ1-5; D: TRBD1; size: NA; CDR3: CASSQDRTGGNPQHF; DNA: TGCGCCAGCAGCCAAGATCGGACAGGGGGAAATCCCCAGCATTTT
V: TRBV6-2/TRBV6-3; J: TRBJ1-5; D: NA; size: NA; CDR3: CASSQDLFQPQHF; DNA: TGTGCCAGCAGTCAGGACTTATTTCAGCCCCAGCATTTT
V: TRBV5-1; J: TRBJ2-1; D: TRBD1; size: NA; CDR3: CASSFGTGNTNEQFF; DNA: TGCGCCAGCAGCTTTGGGACAGGGAATACCAATGAGCAGTTCTTC
V: TRBV24-1; J: TRBJ2-2; D: NA; size: NA; CDR3: CATRSPGNTGELFF; DNA: TGTGCCACCAGGTCCCCAGGAAATACCGGGGAGCTGTTTTTT
V: TRBV5-1; J: TRBJ2-5; D: TRBD2; size: once; CDR3: CASSLSVAGAQETQYF; DNA: TGCGCCAGCAGCTTGTCCGTAGCGGGGGCACAAGAGACCCAGTACTTC
V: TRBV19; J: TRBJ1-2; D: TRBD1; size: NA; CDR3: CASSMTGGGVYGYTF; DNA: TGTGCCAGTAGTATGACAGGGGGCGGCGTCTATGGCTACACCTTC
V: TRBV7-3; J: TRBJ1-5; D: NA; size: NA; CDR3: CASSLTGGANQPQHF; DNA: TGTGCCAGCAGCTTAACAGGGGGGGCGAATCAGCCCCAGCATTTT
V: TRBV11-2; J: TRBJ1-4; D: NA; size: few; CDR3: CASSPLGLFTNEKLFF; DNA: TGTGCCAGCAGCCCCTTGGGACTTTTTACTAATGAAAAACTGTTTTTT
V: TRBV19; J: TRBJ1-2; D: NA; size: NA; CDR3: CASSLGMDSYGYTF; DNA: TGTGCCAGTAGTTTGGGGATGGACAGCTATGGCTACACCTTC
V: TRBV6-5; J: TRBJ1-5; D: NA; size: NA; CDR3: CASSLNSNQPQHF; DNA: TGTGCCAGTTCCCTTAACAGTAATCAGCCCCAGCATTTT
V: TRBV5-1; J: TRBJ2-7; D: TRBD2; size: NA; CDR3: CASSATSGGPYEQYF; DNA: TGCGCCAGCAGCGCCACTAGCGGGGGTCCCTACGAGCAGTACTTC
V: TRBV9; J: TRBJ1-3; D: NA; size: NA; CDR3: CASSVDHRTASGNTIYF; DNA: TGTGCCAGCAGCGTAGATCATAGGACGGCCTCTGGAAACACCATATATTTT
V: TRBV5-5; J: TRBJ2-5; D: NA; size: NA; CDR3: CASSLVGTQETQYF; DNA: TGTGCCAGCAGCTTGGTAGGAACCCAAGAGACCCAGTACTTC
V: TRBV14; J: TRBJ1-1; D: NA; size: NA; CDR3: CASSQGGRNTEAFF; DNA: TGTGCCAGCAGCCAAGGGGGCAGGAACACTGAAGCTTTCTTT
V: TRBV11-2; J: TRBJ2-7; D: NA; size: NA; CDR3: CASGEGGGAEEQYF; DNA: TGTGCCAGCGGAGAGGGGGGCGGCGCCGAGGAGCAGTACTTC
V: TRBV5-1; J: TRBJ1-3; D: NA; size: NA; CDR3: CASSRDSSGNTIYF; DNA: TGCGCCAGCAGCAGGGACTCCTCTGGAAACACCATATATTTT
V: TRBV18; J: TRBJ1-1; D: NA; size: NA; CDR3: CASSPTSGETEAFF; DNA: TGTGCCAGCTCACCAACCTCAGGGGAAACTGAAGCTTTCTTT